These 25 T cell receptor beta chains were all obtained from the same sample, sequenced in a study of T-cell memory formation after mild COVID-19. TCRdb analysed the 5' RACE reads with MiXCR anew, one entry per CDR3 protein. The table records about 110,000 distinct CDR3 sequences, 20% to 25% of them present only once. The sequenced material came from PBMCs or a T cell subset sorted from them (not recorded which). The receptors were sampled from a man between 18 and 35 years old who had mild COVID-19 (a few samples of this study predate the infection). Cell type and time point are not known.

The chain employs TRBV4-3 and TRBJ1-1; tentative D call: TRBD1 (5 bases). Germline V gene lookup returns CDR1 LGHNA and CDR2 YSLEER. This CDR3 comprises 15 residues. V gave up 4 bases and J gave up 2 bases, with 14 bases separating them. As DNA, the CDR3 is TGCGCCAGCAGCCCGGACATGACGTCAAACACTGAAGCTTTCTTT. Its translation: CASSPDMTSNTEAFF.

The chain carries TRBV6-6 and TRBJ1-5; the D is unclear. V was trimmed by 0 bases and J by 6 bases, leaving 9 bases between them. The CDR3 length is 14 residues. Germline CDR1 and CDR2: MNHNY and SVGAGI (reference sequence). CDR3 residues: CASSYSSRSQPQHF. The CDR3 DNA reads TGTGCCAGCAGTTACTCATCGCGGAGTCAGCCCCAGCATTTT.

CDR3 sequence: CASSQKGASAFF. In DNA form, the CDR3 reads TGCGCCAGCAGCCAAAAGGGGGCGAGTGCTTTCTTT. V usage is TRBV4-1 and J usage is TRBJ1-1, with 7 bases identical to TRBD1. CDR3 length equals 12 residues. CDR1 is MGHRA and CDR2 is YSYEKL in the germline V gene. Trimming at V came to 2 bases and at J to 11 bases, leaving 5 bases not matched to a gene.

The chain links TRBV10-3 to TRBJ2-1, with a tentative D call TRBD2 (7 bases). The CDR3 has 14 residues. Trimming cost V 3 bases and J 13 bases, with 19 bases left between them. Germline V gene data show CDR1 as ENHRY and CDR2 as SYGVKD. As DNA, the CDR3 is TGTGCCATCAGTGAAGGAGGGGGGGCCCCCGGTCAGTTCTTC. Protein sequence: CAISEGGGAPGQFF.

This clonotype appeared a few times. V is TRBV28 and J is TRBJ2-4; D may be TRBD2 (6 bases). The germline gives CDR1 MDHEN, CDR2 SYDVKM. Between the trimmed V and J ends, which lost 0 bases and 5 bases, there was a span of 14 bases. This CDR3 region has 16 residues. CDR3 nucleotide sequence: TGTGCCAGCAGTTTATGGGGGAGGAATATAGAAAACATTCAGTACTTC. The encoded protein is CASSLWGRNIENIQYF.

The genes are TRBV19 and TRBJ1-1, with D perhaps TRBD1 (5 bases). V lost 3 bases and J 0 bases, leaving 11 bases between the germline ends. The CDR3 covers 15 residues. Germline CDR1 is LNHDA and CDR2 is SQIVND (reference sequence). CDR3 sequence (DNA): TGTGCCAGTAGTATTGGGGCCAAGTTGAACACTGAAGCTTTCTTT. It encodes CASSIGAKLNTEAFF. Based on the CDR3 plus reference TRBV19 and TRBJ1-1, the full variable domain is DGGITQSPKYLFRKEGQNVTLSCEQNLNHDAMYWYRQDPGQGLRLIYYSQIVNDFQKGDIAEGYSVSREKKESFPLTVTSAQKNPTAFYLCASSIGAKLNTEAFFGQGTRLTVV.

This clonotype was counted only a few times. This chain uses TRBV7-3 with TRBJ1-1; D is possibly TRBD1 (6 bases). V was pared by 3 bases and J by 0 bases, with 14 bases between. The CDR3 runs to 16 residues. CDR1 is SGHTA, CDR2 FQGTGA, per germline. The CDR3 sequence: CASSFLRRDMNTEAFF. The CDR3 nucleotides are TGTGCCAGCAGCTTCCTCCGACGGGACATGAACACTGAAGCTTTCTTT.

The chain joins TRBV5-6 to TRBJ2-5, with 10 bases lining up with TRBD1. This CDR3 contains 15 residues. CDR1 and CDR2 (germline): SGHDT, YYEEEE. V lost 4 bases, J lost 5 bases, and 8 bases stayed unmatched. The CDR3 nucleotides are TGTGCCAGCAGCCAAGTGGGACAGGGGATCGAGACCCAGTACTTC. Translated: CASSQVGQGIETQYF.

The CDR3: CSVNQDRGGYGYTF. In nucleotides, the CDR3 is TGCAGCGTCAACCAGGACAGGGGCGGCTATGGCTACACCTTC. The chain uses TRBV29-1 and TRBJ1-2, with 9 bases fitting TRBD1. The CDR3 is made up of 14 amino acids. V trimming: 6 bases; J trimming: 4 bases; junction bases outside the gene matches: 9. Germline loops: CDR1 SQVTM, CDR2 ANQGSEA.

The CDR3 region has the DNA TGCGCCAGCAGCTTGGCCGGCAGGATGCCTCTCGACGAGCAGTACTTC. Protein sequence: CASSLAGRMPLDEQYF. This chain joins TRBV5-1 and TRBJ2-7; unclear D gene. From germline, CDR1 is SGHRS and CDR2 YFSETQ. V was trimmed by 0 bases and J by 5 bases, leaving 18 bases between them. This CDR3 has 16 residues. Supplemented by reference TRBV5-1 and TRBJ2-7, the full variable domain reads KAGVTQTPRYLIKTRGQQVTLSCSPISGHRSVSWYQQTPGQGLQFLFEYFSETQRNKGNFPGRFSGRQFSNSRSEMNVSTLELGDSALYLCASSLAGRMPLDEQYFGPGTRLTVT.

This clonotype has at least ten counts. This chain connects TRBV5-4 to TRBJ2-2; D gene uncertain. This CDR3 has 14 amino acids. Trimming took off 0 bases at V and 4 bases at J, with 7 bases between the two ends. Germline values: CDR1 SGHNT, CDR2 YYREEE (reference sequence). CDR3 sequence: CASSLAVATGELFF. The DNA for the CDR3 is TGTGCCAGCAGCTTGGCGGTGGCCACCGGGGAGCTGTTTTTT.

This clonotype appeared a few times. The CDR3 sequence is CATRGGASGPHNEQFF. CDR3 in DNA: TGTGCCACCAGGGGGGGGGCGAGCGGGCCCCACAATGAGCAGTTCTTC. The chain couples TRBV10-3 to TRBJ2-1, with D perhaps TRBD1 or TRBD2 (7 bases each). V was pared by 10 bases and J by 5 bases, with 24 bases between. There are 16 residues in the CDR3. Germline CDR1 is ENHRY and CDR2 is SYGVKD.

This clonotype was seen more than once but under ten times. The J gene is TRBJ2-5, the V gene TRBV7-2; D possibly corresponds to TRBD1 (5 bases). The CDR3 is made up of 15 amino acids. V was shortened by 4 bases and J by 5 bases, with 17 bases between the two germline ends. Germline V lookup: CDR1 SGHTA, CDR2 FQGNSA. The chain's CDR3 is CASSSAGRVRETQYF. CDR3 nucleotide sequence: TGTGCCAGCAGCTCAGCTGGCAGGGTGCGTGAGACCCAGTACTTC.

This clonotype was detected a few times. V and J are TRBV29-1 and TRBJ1-2, with a possible D match to TRBD1 (5 bases). The length of the CDR3 is 11 residues. V dropped 3 bases and J dropped 6 bases, with 8 bases sitting between them. Per the germline V gene, CDR1 is SQVTM and CDR2 is ANQGSEA. For the CDR3, the DNA is TGCAGCGTTGACAGGGTCCATGGCTACACCTTC. This translates into CSVDRVHGYTF.

This chain connects TRBV6-5 to TRBJ1-1, with unresolved D. This CDR3 region has 11 residues. Looked up from germline, CDR1 is MNHEY and CDR2 is SVGAGI. V gave up 7 bases and J gave up 0 bases, with 3 bases separating them. For the CDR3, the DNA is TGTGCCAGCATCTTGAACACTGAAGCTTTCTTT. Its protein product is CASILNTEAFF.

The chain joins TRBV7-9 to TRBJ2-5; D is undetermined. V was shortened by 5 bases and J by 0 bases, with 13 bases between the two germline ends. The germline gives CDR1 SEHNR, CDR2 FQNEAQ (reference sequence). The CDR3 contains 15 residues. The CDR3 region is CASSPPLSHQETQYF. For the CDR3, the DNA is TGTGCCAGCAGCCCCCCTTTGAGTCACCAAGAGACCCAGTACTTC.

The chain is built from TRBV7-6 and TRBJ1-2; D uncertain. Trimming cost V 1 base and J 6 bases, with 9 bases left between them. There are 13 residues in the CDR3. Germline CDR1 reads SGHVS; CDR2 reads FNYEAQ. DNA of the CDR3: TGTGCCAGCAGCTTAGTTCGGGAGCATGGCTACACCTTC. This translates into CASSLVREHGYTF.

This rearrangement joins TRBV7-9 to TRBJ1-5, with D unresolved. In germline, CDR1 is SEHNR, CDR2 FQNEAQ (reference sequence). The CDR3 extends over 12 amino acids. Trimming left V 7 bases short and J 2 bases short, with 6 bases between. The CDR3 DNA sequence: TGTGCCAGCACCCGGGGCAATCAGCCCCAGCATTTT. This codes for CASTRGNQPQHF. Looking up the rest from reference TRBV7-9 and TRBJ1-5 gives the full variable domain: DTGVSQNPRHKITKRGQNVTFRCDPISEHNRLYWYRQTLGQGPEFLTYFQNEAQLEKSRLLSDRFSAERPKGSFSTLEIQRTEQGDSAMYLCASTRGNQPQHFGDGTRLSIL.

This clonotype was detected a few times. This chain joins TRBV20-1 and TRBJ2-5; 9 bases agree with TRBD1. The CDR3 totals 16 residues. Germline V gives CDR1 DFQATT, CDR2 SNEGSKA (reference sequence). Trimming took 2 bases from V and 1 from J; bases not matched to a gene: 8. CDR3 sequence: CSARSLSDRGQETQYF. The CDR3 DNA follows: TGCAGTGCTAGATCGCTCTCGGACAGGGGCCAAGAGACCCAGTACTTC.

This chain joins TRBV7-9 and TRBJ1-1; 7 nucleotides agree with TRBD1. In germline, CDR1 is SEHNR, CDR2 FQNEAQ (reference sequence). This CDR3 contains 15 residues. Losses at the gene ends were 4 bases for V and 4 bases for J; bases not matched to a gene: 9. DNA of the CDR3: TGTGCCAGCAGCTCAGGGACAGTGATGGGCACTGAAGCTTTCTTT. Protein product: CASSSGTVMGTEAFF.

Regarding this clonotype: At one end the junction does not follow the germline gene, possibly because of a read error. The rearrangement links TRBV4-2 to TRBJ2-5; D unclear. CDR1 is LGHNA and CDR2 is YNFKEQ in the germline V gene. CDR3 length equals 16 residues. In DNA form, the CDR3 reads TGTGCCAGCAGACAAGAGTCCCAGCTGCTGCGAGAGACCCAGTACTTC. It specifies CASRQESQLLRETQYF.

The chain joins TRBV5-5 to TRBJ1-5; D is unresolved. The CDR3 totals 14 residues. Trimming stripped 0 bases from V and 4 bases from J, with 8 bases between. The V gene's germline CDR1 is SGHKS and CDR2 YYEKEE (reference sequence). The CDR3 sequence is CASSLGPGNQPQHF. For the CDR3, the DNA is TGTGCCAGCAGCTTGGGTCCGGGAAATCAGCCCCAGCATTTT.

The chain links TRBV6-2 or TRBV6-3 to TRBJ2-2; D is unclear. The germline V gene encodes CDR1 MNHEY and CDR2 SVGEGT. This CDR3 contains 13 residues. Trimming cost V 4 bases and J 0 bases, with 3 bases left between them. For the CDR3, the DNA is TGTGCCAGCAGTTGGTCGAACACCGGGGAGCTGTTTTTT. Amino acids: CASSWSNTGELFF.

The chain combines TRBV6-2 or TRBV6-3 with TRBJ2-2; TRBD1 matches at 8 bases. V lost 4 bases to trimming and J lost 8 bases; unmatched junction nucleotides: 9. CDR1 is MNHEY and CDR2 is SVGEGT in the germline V gene. The CDR3 is 15 residues long. Here the CDR3 reads CASSWSGTGPGELFF. The CDR3 DNA reads as TGTGCCAGCAGTTGGTCCGGGACAGGACCTGGGGAGCTGTTTTTT.

V is TRBV11-2 and J is TRBJ2-3, with TRBD2 identical over 15 bases. Germline V gene sequence: CDR1 SGHAT, CDR2 FQNNGV. Trimming cost V 4 bases and J 5 bases; bases outside gene matches: 4. The length of the CDR3 is 16 residues. CDR3 DNA: TGTGCCAGCAGCTCACGGACTAGCGGGGGGGGAGATACGCAGTATTTT. Residues: CASSSRTSGGGDTQYF.